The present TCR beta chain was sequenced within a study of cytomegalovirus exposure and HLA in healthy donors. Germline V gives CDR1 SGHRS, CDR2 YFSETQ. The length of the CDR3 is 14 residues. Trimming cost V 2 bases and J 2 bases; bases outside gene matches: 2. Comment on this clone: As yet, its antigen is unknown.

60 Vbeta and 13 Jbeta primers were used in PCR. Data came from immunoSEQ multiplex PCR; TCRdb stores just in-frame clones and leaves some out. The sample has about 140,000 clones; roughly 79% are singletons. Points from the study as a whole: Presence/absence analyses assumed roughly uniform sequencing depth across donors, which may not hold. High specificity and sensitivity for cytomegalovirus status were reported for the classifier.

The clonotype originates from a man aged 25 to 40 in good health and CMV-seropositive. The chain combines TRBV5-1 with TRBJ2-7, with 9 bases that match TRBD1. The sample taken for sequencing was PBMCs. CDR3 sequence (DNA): TGCGCCAGCAGCTTATGGGACAGGGCCTACGAGCAGTACTTC. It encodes CASSLWDRAYEQYF.